This T cell receptor (beta chain) was documented in a study of blood T cell repertoires in COVID-19. Across the whole study: Two negative PCRs, clearance, or symptom resolution had been documented for recovered Cohort 3 donors. Samples representing acute and convalescent COVID-19 were sourced from the United States, Italy and Spain. PBMCs, B-cell-depleted T cells, or T cells were the source of the cDNA or gDNA that made up the material.

Method: immunoSEQ multiplex PCR; TCRdb's copy keeps in-frame clones and lacks some. The sample includes 150,000 to 200,000 clones, about 85% of them seen just once. J lost 1 base, V lost 5 bases, and 12 bases had no gene match. The germline CDR1 and CDR2 sequences are LNHDA and SQIVND (reference sequence). The CDR3 runs to 17 residues. Residents of over 20 US areas, aged about 18 to 95 years, made up the participants. The sequencing sample was made of PBMCs or T cells enriched from blood (not recorded which). The TCR comes from a woman aged 40 to 50 in a cohort exposed to, infected with or recovered from COVID-19 (not recorded which). The chain joins TRBV19 to TRBJ2-7, with 9 bases that match TRBD2. CDR3 sequence (DNA): TGTGCCAGTAGTGATGTTCCGGGCGGGAGGGTGTCCTACGAGCAGTACTTC. This sequence encodes CASSDVPGGRVSYEQYF.